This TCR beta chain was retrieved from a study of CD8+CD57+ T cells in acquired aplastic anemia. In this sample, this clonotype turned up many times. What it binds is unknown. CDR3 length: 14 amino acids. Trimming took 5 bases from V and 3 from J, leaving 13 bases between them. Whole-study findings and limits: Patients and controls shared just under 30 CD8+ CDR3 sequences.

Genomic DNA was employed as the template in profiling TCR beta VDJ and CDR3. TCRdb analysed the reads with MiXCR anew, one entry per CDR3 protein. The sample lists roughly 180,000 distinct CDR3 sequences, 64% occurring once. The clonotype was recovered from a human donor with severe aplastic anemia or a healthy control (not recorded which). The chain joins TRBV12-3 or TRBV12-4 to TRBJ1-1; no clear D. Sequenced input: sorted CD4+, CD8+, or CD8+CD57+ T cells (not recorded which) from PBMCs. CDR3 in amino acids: CASSGEYEDTEAFF. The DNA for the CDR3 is TGTGCCAGCAGTGGAGAATATGAGGACACTGAAGCTTTCTTT.